This TCR beta chain stems from a study of T cell changes during pregnancy in multiple sclerosis (dated by TCRdb to between 2017 and 2020). Some background on the complete study: In women with multiple sclerosis, the researchers looked at how the T cell repertoire shifted as pregnancy progressed.

Preparation of the library involved the immunoSEQ multiplex PCR assay. Held by TCRdb, this immuneACCESS table contains in-frame sequences only and omits some clones. Under half of the omission traces to an unresolved V gene where checked; the cause of the rest is unknown. The sample contains some 77,000 clones, 85% to 95% of them found a single time. The leading ten clones occupy around 2.6% of the sample. The CDR3 covers 15 residues, taking in both the cysteine and the phenylalanine. The CDR3 DNA has 45 bases and is translated from base 1. From V the trimming removes 6 bases and from J it removes 2 bases, while the gene matches leave 4 bases of the junction unaccounted for. CDR1 and CDR2 are drawn from the germline V gene (reference sequence): LNHDA, SQIVND. Based on its abundance in the sample, this clone is medium-sized (0.01 to 0.1%). Its antigen has not been determined. Per-base qualities were not stored, and no clone one base away is much larger.

This sequence uses TRBV19 and TRBJ2-1, with 10 junctional bases fitting TRBD2. This specimen was peripheral blood, taken after pregnancy. The receptor was derived from a female donor in good health, enrolled as a control in a pregnancy study. The CDR3 in this case is CASRATSGAYNEQFF. The DNA is TGTGCCAGTAGGGCTACTAGCGGGGCCTACAATGAGCAGTTCTTC.